One TCR beta chain is described in this entry. Its antigen is currently unknown. This specimen comes from a study of cytomegalovirus exposure and HLA in healthy donors. Overall study findings and caveats: According to a subsequent analysis, TCR clusters identified in the first cohort showed a tendency to co-occur across the approximately 120 validation repertoires.

The CDR3 runs to 17 residues. V dropped 2 bases and J dropped 5; count of bases not matched to a gene: 12. CDR1 is SGDLS, CDR2 YYNGEE, per germline. Here immunoSEQ multiplex PCR was the method, and the copy in TCRdb shows in-frame clones only, minus some. Of 200,000 to 250,000 clones listed, about nine tenths are singletons. The TCR originated in a woman aged 18-29 years in good health and CMV-seronegative. The rearrangement joins TRBV9 to TRBJ2-3; TRBD2 matches 9 bases. The source material was PBMCs. CDR3 loop: CASSVPSGKGPGDTQYF. The CDR3 nucleotides are TGTGCCAGCAGCGTCCCTAGCGGGAAGGGACCCGGAGATACGCAGTATTTT.